This T cell receptor (beta chain) was observed in a study of regulatory T cells in long-lasting Graves disease. The study, taken as a whole, reports: Exclusively peripheral blood, rather than thyroid tissue, was studied.

The CDR3 runs 14 residues. The V gene's germline CDR1 is SGHAT and CDR2 FQNNGV. V was shortened by 4 bases and J by 0 bases, with 8 bases between the two germline ends. The time point: newly diagnosed GD, antithyroid drugs for less than 3 months. RNA from PBMCs was the source of the TCR library. This clonotype was recorded many times. Its specificity is unknown. Construction of TCR beta libraries relied on iRepertoire HTBI primers and on Arm-PCR targeting CDR3 regions. In TCRdb, the multiplex PCR reads were re-called with MiXCR into one record per CDR3 protein. The sample contains under 300,000 distinct CDR3 sequences, around 16% of which appear only once.

This TCR came from a female donor with Graves disease. Sequences were derived from peripheral blood mononuclear cells (PBMCs), sampled at new diagnosis, from a patient treated with antithyroid drugs. This chain joins TRBV11-2 and TRBJ2-3; D is unclear. CDR3 in amino acids: CASSSQLSTDTQYF. In DNA form, the CDR3 reads TGTGCCAGCAGCTCCCAGCTCAGCACAGATACGCAGTATTTT.